What follows are 10 T cell receptor beta chains derived from one specimen sequenced in a study of shared clonotypes between healthy human individuals. Some clones are missing from TCRdb's copy, which holds only in-frame ones; the method was immunoSEQ multiplex PCR. The sample has over a million clones, roughly 96% seen once. Sequenced: naive CD4+ T cells sorted from blood. Subset meaning: CD45RA+ positively selected. Receptors originate from a man aged 25 to 45 in good health.

Turning to this clone: Distinct nucleotide sequences in the sample also encode this CDR3. The chain uses TRBV9 and TRBJ1-1; D is unclear. Deletions cut 0 bases from V and 7 bases from J, with 7 bases between. This CDR3 has 12 amino acids. CDR1 SGDLS and CDR2 YYNGEE come from the germline V gene. Here the CDR3 reads CASSVAGGEAFF. The CDR3 region has the DNA TGTGCCAGCAGCGTAGCAGGTGGTGAAGCTTTCTTT.

This chain uses TRBV4-2 with TRBJ1-2, with D uncertain. V lost 0 bases to trimming and J lost 4 bases, with 18 bases between them. Germline lookup yields CDR1 LGHNA and CDR2 YNFKEQ. This CDR3 has 17 amino acids. CDR3 DNA sequence: TGTGCCAGCAGCCAAGATAGCATTCGTGAGGTTCTCTATGGCTACACCTTC. Its protein product is CASSQDSIREVLYGYTF.

This chain uses TRBV5-1 with TRBJ2-1; D perhaps matches TRBD1 (5 bases). With 0 bases removed from V and 0 bases from J, the gap between germline ends came to 10 bases. In germline, CDR1 is SGHRS, CDR2 YFSETQ. The CDR3 covers 16 residues. CDR3 DNA sequence: TGCGCCAGCAGCTTGGTCGGACACAGCTCCTACAATGAGCAGTTCTTC. This encodes CASSLVGHSSYNEQFF.

The chain links TRBV7-2 to TRBJ1-5; D is perhaps TRBD1 (5 bases). CDR3 length: 14 amino acids. Between the trimmed V and J ends, which lost 3 bases and 7 bases, there was a span of 13 bases. Germline lookup yields CDR1 SGHTA and CDR2 FQGNSA. The CDR3 loop reads CASSFRRGEQPQHF. The CDR3 coding sequence is TGTGCCAGCAGCTTTCGGAGAGGGGAACAGCCCCAGCATTTT.

The chain recombines TRBV28 with TRBJ1-4; D is unresolved. The CDR3 is 14 residues long. V shed 6 bases and J shed 2 bases, with 10 bases lying between them. Germline-derived CDR1 and CDR2 are MDHEN and SYDVKM. The CDR3 DNA is TGTGCCAGCAGCCCCCACGGTACTAATGAAAAACTGTTTTTT. Translated, it gives CASSPHGTNEKLFF.

The chain couples TRBV5-1 to TRBJ2-3; D gene uncertain. The CDR3 is made up of 14 amino acids. Germline loops: CDR1 SGHRS, CDR2 YFSETQ. V dropped 3 bases and J dropped 4 bases, with 12 bases sitting between them. CDR3 bases: TGCGCCAGCAGCTACGACCCCAGTTCAGATACGCAGTATTTT. Its protein is CASSYDPSSDTQYF.

The chain joins TRBV18 to TRBJ2-1; D uncertain. CDR1 is KGHSH, CDR2 LQKENI, per germline. The CDR3 runs 14 residues. V was pared by 6 bases and J by 8 bases, with 17 bases between. The CDR3 DNA is TGTGCCAGCTCCCCGGAAGACCGCTTACATGAGCAGTTCTTC. Encoded protein: CASSPEDRLHEQFF.

The CDR3 DNA reads TGCGCCAGCAGTTGGGGACAGGGAAGCACAGATACGCAGTATTTT. Translating gives CASSWGQGSTDTQYF. The gene calls are TRBV10-1 and TRBJ2-3; TRBD1 matches 9 bases. The germline V gene encodes CDR1 WNHNN and CDR2 SYGVQD (reference sequence). CDR3 length: 15 residues. V dropped 5 bases and J dropped 0; count of bases not matched to a gene: 3.

This sequence joins TRBV6-5 and TRBJ2-3; D gene ambiguous. Per germline, CDR1 MNHEY and CDR2 SVGAGI. V gave up 4 bases and J gave up 4 bases, with 12 bases separating them. The CDR3 runs to 14 residues. The CDR3 DNA sequence: TGTGCCAGCAGTTCGGTGGTGAAGGCAGATACGCAGTATTTT. Translated, it gives CASSSVVKADTQYF.

This clone appeared a single time. J is TRBJ2-1 and V is TRBV7-3; 9 bases are a match to TRBD2. The CDR3 has 15 amino acids. Germline trimming cut 5 bases from V and 5 bases from J; bases unmatched to any gene: 7. Germline V gene sequence: CDR1 SGHTA, CDR2 FQGTGA. This CDR3 is CASSRQTSGNNEQFF. The CDR3 bases are TGTGCCAGCAGCCGCCAGACTAGCGGAAACAATGAGCAGTTCTTC.